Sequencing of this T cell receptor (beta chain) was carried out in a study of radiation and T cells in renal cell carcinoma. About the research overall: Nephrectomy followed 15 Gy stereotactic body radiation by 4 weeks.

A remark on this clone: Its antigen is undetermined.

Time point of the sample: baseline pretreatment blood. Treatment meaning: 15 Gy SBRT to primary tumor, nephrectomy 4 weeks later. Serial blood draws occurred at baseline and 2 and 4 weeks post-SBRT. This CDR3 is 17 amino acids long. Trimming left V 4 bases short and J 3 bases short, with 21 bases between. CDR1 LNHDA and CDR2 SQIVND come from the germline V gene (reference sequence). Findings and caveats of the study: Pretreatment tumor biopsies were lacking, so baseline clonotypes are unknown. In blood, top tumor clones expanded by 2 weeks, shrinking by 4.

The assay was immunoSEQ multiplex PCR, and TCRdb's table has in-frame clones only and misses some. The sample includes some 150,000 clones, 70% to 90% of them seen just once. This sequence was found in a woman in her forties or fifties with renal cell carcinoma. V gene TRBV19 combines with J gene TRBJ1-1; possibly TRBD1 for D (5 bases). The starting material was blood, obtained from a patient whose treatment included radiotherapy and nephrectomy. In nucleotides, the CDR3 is TGTGCCAGTAGTAATCTGGGGGGATACCTCATTGACACTGAAGCTTTCTTT. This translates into CASSNLGGYLIDTEAFF.